This note documents a single T cell receptor (beta chain) sequence. This entry belongs to a study of blood T cell repertoires in COVID-19. Here immunoSEQ multiplex PCR was the method, and the copy in TCRdb shows in-frame clones only, minus some. The sample holds 130,000 to 150,000 clones; roughly 90% are singletons and the top ten take approximately 1.2%. Germline values: CDR1 MNHNS, CDR2 SASEGT. The CDR3 spans 18 residues. V shed 2 bases, J shed 1 base, and the junction held 9 bases outside the gene matches. The clonotype was recovered from a woman in her thirties with acute COVID-19. The chain links TRBV6-1 to TRBJ2-4; 9 bases agree with TRBD2. The sequenced sample consisted of PBMCs or T cells enriched from blood (not recorded which). The CDR3 region is CASSEYLMSGRAKNIQYF. CDR3 DNA sequence: TGTGCCAGCAGTGAATACCTCATGAGCGGGAGGGCCAAAAACATTCAGTACTTC.